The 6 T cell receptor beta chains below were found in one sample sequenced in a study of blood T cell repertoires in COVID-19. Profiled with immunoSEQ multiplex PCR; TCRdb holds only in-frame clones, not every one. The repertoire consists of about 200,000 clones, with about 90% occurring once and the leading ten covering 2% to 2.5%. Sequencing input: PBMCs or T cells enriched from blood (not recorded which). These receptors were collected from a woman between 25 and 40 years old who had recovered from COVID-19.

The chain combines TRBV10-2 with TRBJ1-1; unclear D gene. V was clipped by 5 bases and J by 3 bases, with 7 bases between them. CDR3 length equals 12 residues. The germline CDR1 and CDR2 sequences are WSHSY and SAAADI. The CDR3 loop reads CASSKEDTEAFF. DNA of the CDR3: TGCGCCAGCAGTAAGGAGGACACTGAAGCTTTCTTT.

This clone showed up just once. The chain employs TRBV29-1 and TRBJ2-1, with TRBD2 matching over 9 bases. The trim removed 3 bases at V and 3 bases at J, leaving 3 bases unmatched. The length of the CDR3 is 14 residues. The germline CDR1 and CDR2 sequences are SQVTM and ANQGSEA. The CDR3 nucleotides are TGCAGCGTTGAGGGACTAGCATACTACAATGAGCAGTTCTTC. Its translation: CSVEGLAYYNEQFF.

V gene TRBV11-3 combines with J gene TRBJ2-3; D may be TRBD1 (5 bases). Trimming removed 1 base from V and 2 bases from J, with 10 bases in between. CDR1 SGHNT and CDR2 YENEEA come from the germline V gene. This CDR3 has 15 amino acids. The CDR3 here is CASSLGLGATDTQYF. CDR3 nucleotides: TGTGCCAGCAGCTTAGGTCTTGGGGCCACAGATACGCAGTATTTT. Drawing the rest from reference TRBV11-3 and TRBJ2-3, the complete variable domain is EAGVVQSPRYKIIEKKQPVAFWCNPISGHNTLYWYLQNLGQGPELLIRYENEEAVDDSQLPKDRFSAERLKGVDSTLKIQPAELGDSAVYLCASSLGLGATDTQYFGPGTRLTVL.

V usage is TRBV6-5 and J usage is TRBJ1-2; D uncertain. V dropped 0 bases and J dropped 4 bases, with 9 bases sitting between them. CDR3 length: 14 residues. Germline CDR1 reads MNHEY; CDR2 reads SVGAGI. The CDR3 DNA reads TGTGCCAGCAGTTACTCCGGCGGAGGCTATGGCTACACCTTC. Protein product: CASSYSGGGYGYTF.

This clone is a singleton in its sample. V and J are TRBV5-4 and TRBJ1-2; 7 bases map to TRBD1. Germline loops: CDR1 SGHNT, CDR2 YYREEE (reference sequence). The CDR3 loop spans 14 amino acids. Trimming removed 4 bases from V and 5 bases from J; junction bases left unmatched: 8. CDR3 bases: TGTGCCAGCAGCCCTAACGACAGGGTGTATGGCTACACCTTC. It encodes CASSPNDRVYGYTF.

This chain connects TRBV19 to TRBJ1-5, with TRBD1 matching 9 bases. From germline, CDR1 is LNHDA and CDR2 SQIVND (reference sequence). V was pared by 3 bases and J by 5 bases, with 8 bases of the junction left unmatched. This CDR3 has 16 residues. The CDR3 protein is CASSISQGAGYQPQHF. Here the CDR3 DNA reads TGTGCCAGTAGTATCTCACAGGGGGCTGGGTATCAGCCCCAGCATTTT.